The 17 T cell receptor beta chains presented below share a single source sample, sequenced in a study of brain T cells in children with intractable seizures. Repertoires were generated with immunoSEQ multiplex PCR, while TCRdb's copy carries only in-frame clones and drops some. Counted here are about 22,000 clones, 94% occurring once; the ten biggest clones make up nearly 6.5%. The specimen was peripheral blood, collected at surgery. The origin of the receptors is a boy aged 5-17 years with focal cortical dysplasia and intractable seizures.

CDR3 coding DNA: TGCGCCAGCAGCCGCACACGAAACACCGGGGAGCTGTTTTTT. Residues: CASSRTRNTGELFF. The chain joins TRBV10-1 to TRBJ2-2; D ambiguous. The ends were cut back, 6 bases at V and 2 bases at J, with 10 bases in the middle. The CDR3 is 14 amino acids. The germline CDR1 and CDR2 sequences are WNHNN and SYGVQD (reference sequence).

The rearrangement links TRBV4-1 to TRBJ2-7; D remains ambiguous. Germline values: CDR1 MGHRA, CDR2 YSYEKL. There are 14 residues in the CDR3. Trimming cost V 2 bases and J 2 bases, with 10 bases left between them. CDR3 in amino acids: CASSQIAVTYEQYF. CDR3 sequence (DNA): TGCGCCAGCAGCCAAATCGCGGTTACCTACGAGCAGTACTTC.

The V and J genes are TRBV10-3 and TRBJ2-2; D tentatively reads TRBD1 or TRBD2 (5 bases each). The CDR3 loop spans 14 amino acids. The germline V gene encodes CDR1 ENHRY and CDR2 SYGVKD. V lost 8 bases, J lost 3 bases, and 13 bases lay in between. The CDR3 loop reads CAIGGAEDTGELFF. CDR3 bases: TGTGCCATCGGGGGTGCCGAGGACACCGGGGAGCTGTTTTTT.

The genes are TRBV9 and TRBJ2-1; TRBD2 matches at 10 bases. In germline, CDR1 is SGDLS, CDR2 YYNGEE. V dropped 5 bases and J dropped 7; count of bases not matched to a gene: 6. The CDR3 is 14 amino acids. The DNA for the CDR3 is TGTGCCAGCAGTACTAGCGGGAACTTTAATGAGCAGTTCTTC. Encoded protein: CASSTSGNFNEQFF.

This chain uses TRBV10-1 with TRBJ2-7, with D unclear. CDR1 is WNHNN, CDR2 SYGVQD, per germline (reference sequence). Trimming took 8 bases from V and 0 from J, leaving 14 bases between them. CDR3 length: 14 residues. This CDR3 reads CASHFLSNSYEQYF. CDR3 sequence (DNA): TGCGCCAGCCATTTCCTTTCGAACTCCTACGAGCAGTACTTC.

This sequence joins TRBV6-6 and TRBJ2-1; D not certain. The germline gives CDR1 MNHNY, CDR2 SVGAGI (reference sequence). The CDR3 covers 15 residues. Trimming pared 7 bases from V and 0 bases from J, leaving 13 bases between. CDR3 region: CASTGDIFSYNEQFF. In DNA form, the CDR3 reads TGTGCCAGCACCGGCGACATTTTCTCCTACAATGAGCAGTTCTTC.

The rearrangement uses TRBV5-1 and TRBJ2-7; 10 nucleotides agree with TRBD1. Germline V lookup: CDR1 SGHRS, CDR2 YFSETQ. With 3 bases clipped from V and 7 bases from J, the junction kept 10 bases outside the gene matches. This CDR3 region has 15 residues. In DNA form, the CDR3 reads TGCGCCAGCAGCTCCTGGGACAGGGGAGGAGAAGAGCAGTACTTC. This codes for CASSSWDRGGEEQYF.

The chain employs TRBV19 and TRBJ2-7; 7 bases line up with TRBD1. The CDR3 spans 14 residues. Germline CDR1 reads LNHDA; CDR2 reads SQIVND (reference sequence). The V and J ends lost 1 base and 2 bases, in that order; junction bases with no gene match: 2. As DNA, the CDR3 is TGTGCCAGTAGTATAGGGCAGGGGGCCTACGAGCAGTACTTC. It codes for CASSIGQGAYEQYF.

The rearrangement uses TRBV10-2 and TRBJ2-5; D is possibly TRBD2 (6 bases). Germline CDR1 is WSHSY and CDR2 is SAAADI. With 4 bases removed from V and 7 bases from J, the gap between germline ends came to 13 bases. This CDR3 contains 13 residues. The CDR3 loop reads CASSVRQGGTQYF. The CDR3 bases are TGCGCCAGCAGTGTCAGGCAGGGAGGGACCCAGTACTTC.

The chain recombines TRBV5-4 with TRBJ2-2; possible D gene TRBD2, 6 bases. Looked up from germline, CDR1 is SGHNT and CDR2 is YYREEE (reference sequence). V was shortened by 3 bases and J by 1 base, with 13 bases between the two germline ends. The CDR3 is 16 amino acids. The DNA of the CDR3 is TGTGCCAGCAGCTGGGAGGAAGGGCTGAACACCGGGGAGCTGTTTTTT. This codes for CASSWEEGLNTGELFF.

The V call is TRBV5-4, the J call TRBJ2-7; 15 bases map to TRBD2. V lost 4 bases to trimming and J lost 3 bases; unmatched junction nucleotides: 2. The germline CDR1 and CDR2 sequences are SGHNT and YYREEE (reference sequence). The CDR3 loop spans 15 amino acids. The CDR3 coding sequence is TGTGCCAGCAGCCAGGGACTAGCGGGAGGCTACGAGCAGTACGTC. It is translated as CASSQGLAGGYEQYV.

This chain joins TRBV19 and TRBJ2-5; D not resolved. Trimming left V 0 bases short and J 5 bases short, with 7 bases between. The germline V gene has CDR1 LNHDA and CDR2 SQIVND (reference sequence). The CDR3 spans 13 residues. CDR3 protein: CASSIEPGETQYF. CDR3 in DNA: TGTGCCAGTAGTATAGAACCCGGCGAGACCCAGTACTTC. The complete variable domain, with remaining parts taken from reference TRBV19 and TRBJ2-5, reads DGGITQSPKYLFRKEGQNVTLSCEQNLNHDAMYWYRQDPGQGLRLIYYSQIVNDFQKGDIAEGYSVSREKKESFPLTVTSAQKNPTAFYLCASSIEPGETQYFGPGTRLLVL.

The rearrangement uses TRBV9 and TRBJ2-3; the match to TRBD1 covers 8 bases. CDR3 length equals 16 residues. The ends lost 3 bases at V and 6 bases at J; junction bases unmatched: 12. CDR1 is SGDLS, CDR2 YYNGEE, per germline. The DNA of the CDR3 is TGTGCCAGCAGCGCGCAGGGGGCGCGGCCAAGCGATACGCAGTATTTT. This codes for CASSAQGARPSDTQYF.

In its sample, this clone was seen once. The genes are TRBV14 and TRBJ2-3, with 7 bases identical to TRBD1. Unmatched junction bases numbered 11, after V lost 4 bases and J lost 7 bases. CDR3 length: 15 residues. CDR1 and CDR2 from the germline V gene are SGHDN and FVKESK. The CDR3 loop reads CASSLRGTDWNTQYF. In nucleotides, the CDR3 is TGTGCCAGCAGCCTAAGGGGGACAGATTGGAATACGCAGTATTTT.

This clone was detected only once. CDR3 coding DNA: TGTGCCTGGAGTGACCGACAGCGGAACACTGAAGCTTTCTTT. Protein: CAWSDRQRNTEAFF. The chain is built from TRBV30 and TRBJ1-1; a possible D gene is TRBD1 (5 bases). The germline V gene has CDR1 GTSNPN and CDR2 SVGIG (reference sequence). Trimming took off 1 base at V and 1 base at J, with 10 bases between the two ends. The CDR3 spans 14 residues.

Only one count was recorded for this clone. This chain uses TRBV28 with TRBJ2-3; D perhaps matches TRBD2 (6 bases). The V end was cut by 6 bases, the J end by 6 bases, with 10 bases between. Germline V gene data show CDR1 as MDHEN and CDR2 as SYDVKM. The CDR3 has 12 residues. The CDR3 spells CASREGGDTQYF. CDR3 DNA sequence: TGTGCCAGCAGGGAGGGCGGGGATACGCAGTATTTT.

The chain recombines TRBV19 with TRBJ1-5; no clear D. Germline V gene lookup returns CDR1 LNHDA and CDR2 SQIVND (reference sequence). CDR3 length equals 18 residues. Deletions cut 3 bases from V and 0 bases from J, with 18 bases between. CDR3 loop: CASSIGGITGFSNQPQHF. CDR3 DNA sequence: TGTGCCAGTAGTATCGGTGGCATTACGGGGTTTAGCAATCAGCCCCAGCATTTT.